One and the same sample provided the 7 T cell receptor beta chains below, sequenced in a study of OX40 agonist ivuxolimab in advanced cancers. Sequencing used immunoSEQ multiplex PCR; TCRdb keeps in-frame clones, though not all of them. Among 50,000 or so clones listed, around 87% were seen once. The sample was CD4+ or CD8+ T cells sorted from blood, taken in a trial of the OX40 agonist ivuxolimab. The source is an adult with an advanced solid tumor such as melanoma, head and neck, liver or kidney cancer.

The V gene is TRBV6-5, the J gene TRBJ2-7, with TRBD1 identical over 7 bases. CDR3 length: 15 residues. CDR1 and CDR2 from the germline V gene are MNHEY and SVGAGI. Trimming removed 4 bases from V and 1 base from J; junction bases left unmatched: 7. The CDR3 region is CASSLGQSRSYEQYF. The CDR3 DNA is TGTGCCAGCAGTTTGGGACAGTCCCGTTCCTACGAGCAGTACTTC.

The V and J genes are TRBV7-9 and TRBJ1-1; 7 bases are shared with TRBD1. Looked up from germline, CDR1 is SEHNR and CDR2 is FQNEAQ (reference sequence). This CDR3 has 13 residues. With 2 bases clipped from V and 9 bases from J, the junction kept 6 bases outside the gene matches. Written as DNA, the CDR3 is TGTGCCAGCAGCTTATACCCACAGGGGCAAGCTTTCTTT. The encoded protein is CASSLYPQGQAFF.

The V and J genes are TRBV28 and TRBJ1-4; perhaps TRBD1 as D (5 bases). Deletions cut 3 bases from V and 5 bases from J, with 19 bases between. The CDR3 length is 17 residues. Germline lookup yields CDR1 MDHEN and CDR2 SYDVKM. CDR3 region: CASSLPKLRDSNEKLFF. The CDR3 region has the DNA TGTGCCAGCAGTTTGCCGAAACTCCGGGACTCAAATGAAAAACTGTTTTTT.

The J gene is TRBJ2-7, the V gene TRBV19; 7 bases agree with TRBD1. Germline V gives CDR1 LNHDA, CDR2 SQIVND (reference sequence). The CDR3 has 14 amino acids. The V and J ends lost 3 bases and 3 bases, in that order; junction bases with no gene match: 5. Written as DNA, the CDR3 is TGTGCCAGTAGTATGGGGGCAGGGGGCTACGAGCAGTACTTC. Its protein product is CASSMGAGGYEQYF.

The chain joins TRBV19 to TRBJ2-3; TRBD2 is a possible D gene (5 bases). V lost 9 bases, J lost 4 bases, and 8 bases lay in between. Germline CDR1 and CDR2: LNHDA and SQIVND (reference sequence). The length of the CDR3 is 11 residues. The CDR3 sequence: CASRGPDTQYF. CDR3 nucleotides: TGTGCCAGCCGAGGGCCAGATACGCAGTATTTT.

The rearrangement uses TRBV10-3 and TRBJ2-2; tentative D call: TRBD1 (6 bases). The germline V and J ends were trimmed by 6 bases and 4 bases, with 21 bases remaining between them. Looked up from germline, CDR1 is ENHRY and CDR2 is SYGVKD. This CDR3 is built from 17 residues. Here the CDR3 reads CAISLGAGGRITGELFF. The CDR3 nucleotides read TGTGCCATCAGCCTGGGGGCCGGTGGGCGGATCACCGGGGAGCTGTTTTTT.

This clone has only one observation. V and J are TRBV7-2 and TRBJ2-7, with a possible D match to TRBD2 (5 bases). The germline V gene encodes CDR1 SGHTA and CDR2 FQGNSA. This CDR3 spans 15 amino acids. V was pared by 3 bases and J by 1 base, with 13 bases between. This CDR3 reads CASSFYGRPSYEQYF. The CDR3 DNA sequence: TGTGCCAGCAGCTTCTATGGGAGACCTTCCTACGAGCAGTACTTC.